A selection of T cell receptor beta chains follows, all from one sample in a study of cytomegalovirus exposure and HLA in healthy donors. Sequencing used immunoSEQ multiplex PCR; TCRdb keeps in-frame clones, though not all of them. In the table there are around 44,000 clones, around 87% of which are singletons. Material for sequencing was PBMCs. The receptors stem from a woman aged 40 to 50 in good health and CMV-seropositive. Each CDR3 is given with its conserved first and last residue. The D gene is left open where the match is weak. Where a row states a size, it is once, few, many or the class of an expanded clone; other rows omit it.

V gene	D gene	J gene	clone size	CDR3 DNA	CDR3 protein
TRBV7-8	.	TRBJ2-7	.	TGTGCCAGCAGCGGTCAGACAGCTATTTCCTACGAGCAGTACTTC	CASSGQTAISYEQYF
TRBV7-9	TRBD2	TRBJ2-3	.	TGTGCCAGCAGCTTAGGTGCGGGAGTGGTCACAGATACGCAGTATTTT	CASSLGAGVVTDTQYF
TRBV2	.	TRBJ2-1	.	TGTGCCAGTAGTTTGCTAGCGCTTCACAATGAGCAGTTCTTC	CASSLLALHNEQFF
TRBV13	.	TRBJ2-7	.	TGTGCCAGCAGCCCCCTTAACCCAGTATTATTTTTTGAGCAGTACTTC	CASSPLNPVLFFEQYF
TRBV14	.	TRBJ1-2	.	TGTGCCAGCAGCCAAGATTGGGCAGGCTATGGCTACACCTTC	CASSQDWAGYGYTF
TRBV7-2	TRBD2	TRBJ2-5	.	TGTGCCAGTACACTAACGGGGAGGGCCCAAGAGACCCAGTACTTC	CASTLTGRAQETQYF
TRBV2	.	TRBJ1-2	.	TGTGCCAGCAGTGAAGCACAATATGGCTACACCTTC	CASSEAQYGYTF
TRBV9	TRBD2	TRBJ2-5	.	TGTGCCAGCAGCCGACCGTGGGAGGGAGCGAGTGAGACCCAGTACTTC	CASSRPWEGASETQYF
TRBV2	TRBD1	TRBJ2-7	few	TGTGCCAGCAGTGAGGGGACAGAGGTCTACTACGAGCAGTACTTC	CASSEGTEVYYEQYF
TRBV5-6	.	TRBJ2-2	.	TGTGCCAGCAGGCTCAGGGCGGCGACCGGGGAGCTGTTTTTT	CASRLRAATGELFF
TRBV29-1	TRBD2	TRBJ2-7	.	TGCAGCGTTGGGACTAGCGGGAGCGAGCAGTACTTC	CSVGTSGSEQYF
TRBV19	.	TRBJ1-2	.	TGTGCCAGTAGTAGTGACAGACTTTATAGTGGCTACACCTTC	CASSSDRLYSGYTF
TRBV4-2	.	TRBJ2-5	few	TGTGCCAGCAGCCAAAGTCTAGTAGAGAAAGAGACCCAGTACTTC	CASSQSLVEKETQYF
TRBV18	.	TRBJ2-3	.	TGTGCCAGCTCACAAACAGGTGGGACTAGCACAGATACGCAGTATTTT	CASSQTGGTSTDTQYF
TRBV7-2	TRBD1	TRBJ2-7	few	TGTGCCAGCAGCTTAACAGGGGTCGAGCAGTACTTC	CASSLTGVEQYF
TRBV27	.	TRBJ2-7	.	TGTGCCAGCGGGAAACAGGAGTCGGCATACGAGCAGTACTTC	CASGKQESAYEQYF
TRBV5-1	.	TRBJ2-3	.	TGCGCCAGCAGCGGCCCCGTCAACACAGATACGCAGTATTTT	CASSGPVNTDTQYF
TRBV13	.	TRBJ1-1	.	TGTGCCAGCAGCTTAGCCCCTTACAGGGAGGGGGACACTGAAGCTTTCTTT	CASSLAPYREGDTEAFF
TRBV7-2	TRBD1	TRBJ2-7	.	TGTGCCAGCAGCCCAAGTCGGTCAGGGGGCATTGGGGAGCAGTACTTC	CASSPSRSGGIGEQYF
TRBV29-1	TRBD1	TRBJ1-6	.	TGCAGCGTCGCGACAGGGATCGCTGCGCCCCTCCACTTT	CSVATGIAAPLHF
TRBV19	.	TRBJ1-3	.	TGTGCCAGTAGTATCCCCATCCAGGGTCCCGGAAACACCATATATTTT	CASSIPIQGPGNTIYF
TRBV5-5	.	TRBJ2-3	.	TGTGCCAGCAGCTTGCAGGGCGGAACAGATACGCAGTATTTT	CASSLQGGTDTQYF